Below are 8 T cell receptor beta chains sequenced from a single sample in a study of monozygotic twins with inflammatory bowel disease. TCRdb reworked the 5' RACE reads into one entry per CDR3 protein, no DNA. The table for this sample gives roughly 160,000 distinct CDR3 sequences. The sequenced sample consisted of blood. Receptors originate from a human donor with ulcerative colitis or Crohn's disease, or a healthy co-twin of an affected twin (not recorded which).

V gene TRBV11-3 combines with J gene TRBJ2-6; the D call from TCRdb, TRBD1, cannot be confirmed without DNA. Germline CDR1 and CDR2: SGHNT and YENEEA. The length of the CDR3 is 18 residues. CDR3 protein: CASRGLSGGGSGANVLTF.

The gene calls are TRBV6-5 and TRBJ1-4; TCRdb reports TRBD1, a call that lacks DNA to check it against. Per the germline V gene, CDR1 is MNHEY and CDR2 is SVGAGI. The CDR3 covers 15 residues. The CDR3 here is CASSYLGGLDEKLFF.

The V and J genes are TRBV13 and TRBJ2-1. This CDR3 spans 12 amino acids. From germline, CDR1 is PRHDT and CDR2 FYEKMQ (reference sequence). The CDR3 sequence is CASSLQSDEQFF.

The chain combines TRBV5-1 with TRBJ1-1; TCRdb selects TRBD1, and the lack of DNA leaves this call unchecked. CDR1 and CDR2 from the germline V gene are SGHRS and YFSETQ. The CDR3 runs to 14 residues. CDR3 region: CASSAQTGGAEAFF.

The chain has TRBV4-3 and TRBJ2-2; there is no DNA to check the TCRdb D call of TRBD2. The CDR3 contains 16 residues. The V gene's germline CDR1 is LGHNA and CDR2 YSLEER. CDR3 protein: CASSHDGEKGSGELFF.

This rearrangement joins TRBV2 to TRBJ1-2. The CDR3 totals 13 residues. Germline V CDR1 and CDR2: SNHLY, FYNNEI. This chain's CDR3 is CASSVVPNYGYTF.

The chain employs TRBV7-3 and TRBJ1-2; TCRdb reports TRBD1, a call that lacks DNA to check it against. CDR1 is SGHTA and CDR2 is FQGTGA in the germline V gene. CDR3 length: 14 amino acids. The CDR3 loop is CASSLGTGAYGYTF. Full variable domain (outside the CDR3, taken from reference TRBV7-3 and TRBJ1-2): GAGVSQTPSNKVTEKGKYVELRCDPISGHTALYWYRQSLGQGPEFLIYFQGTGAADDSGLPNDRFFAVRPEGSVSTLKIQRTERGDSAVYLCASSLGTGAYGYTFGSGTRLTVV.

This chain uses TRBV5-5 with TRBJ2-3; TCRdb's assignment of TRBD2 cannot be checked, as there is no DNA. The CDR3 covers 14 residues. The germline gives CDR1 SGHKS, CDR2 YYEKEE (reference sequence). Here the CDR3 reads CASSFGTAYDTQYF.